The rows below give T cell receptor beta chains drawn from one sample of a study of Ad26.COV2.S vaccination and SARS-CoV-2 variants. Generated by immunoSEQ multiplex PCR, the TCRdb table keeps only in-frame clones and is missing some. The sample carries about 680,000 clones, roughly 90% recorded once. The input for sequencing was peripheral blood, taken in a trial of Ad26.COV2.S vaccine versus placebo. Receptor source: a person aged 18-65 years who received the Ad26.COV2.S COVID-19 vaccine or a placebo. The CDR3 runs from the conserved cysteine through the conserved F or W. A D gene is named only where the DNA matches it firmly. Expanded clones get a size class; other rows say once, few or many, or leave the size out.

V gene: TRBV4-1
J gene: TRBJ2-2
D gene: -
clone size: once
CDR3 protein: CASSQARLTNTGELFF
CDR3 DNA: TGCGCCAGCAGCCAAGCCAGGCTCACGAACACCGGGGAGCTGTTTTTT

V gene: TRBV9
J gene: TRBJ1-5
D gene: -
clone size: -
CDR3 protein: CASSVADGRGILNQPQHF
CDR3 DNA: TGTGCCAGCAGCGTAGCCGATGGCAGGGGAATTCTCAATCAGCCCCAGCATTTT

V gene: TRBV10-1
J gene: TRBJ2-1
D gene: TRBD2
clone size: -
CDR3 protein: CASSEFPGPSGPNEQFF
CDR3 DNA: TGCGCCAGCAGTGAGTTCCCCGGGCCTAGCGGGCCCAATGAGCAGTTCTTC

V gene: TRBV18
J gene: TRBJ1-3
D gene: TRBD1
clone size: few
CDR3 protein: CASSPTGETGNTIYF
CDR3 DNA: TGTGCCAGCTCACCGACAGGGGAAACTGGAAACACCATATATTTT

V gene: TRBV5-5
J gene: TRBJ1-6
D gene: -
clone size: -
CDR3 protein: CASSSWPQGPPLHF
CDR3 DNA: TGTGCCAGCAGCTCCTGGCCGCAGGGGCCACCCCTCCACTTT

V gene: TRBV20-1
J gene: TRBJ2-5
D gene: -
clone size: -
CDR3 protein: CSARGGETQYF
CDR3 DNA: TGCAGTGCTAGAGGGGGCGAGACCCAGTACTTC

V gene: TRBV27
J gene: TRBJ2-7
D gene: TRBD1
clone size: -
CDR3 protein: CASSSPGQGDTQYF
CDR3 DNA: TGTGCCAGCAGTTCCCCGGGACAGGGTGATACGCAGTACTTC

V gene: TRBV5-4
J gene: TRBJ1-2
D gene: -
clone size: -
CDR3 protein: CASSLAPAYRAYGYTF
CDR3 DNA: TGTGCCAGCAGCTTGGCCCCTGCTTACAGGGCCTATGGCTACACCTTC

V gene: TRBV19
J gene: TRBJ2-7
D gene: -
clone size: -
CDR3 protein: CASSEGGYEQYF
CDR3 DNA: TGTGCCAGTAGTGAAGGCGGTTACGAGCAGTACTTC

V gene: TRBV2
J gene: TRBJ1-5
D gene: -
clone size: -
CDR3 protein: CASSTQQGEQPQHF
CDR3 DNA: TGTGCCAGCAGTACTCAACAGGGTGAGCAGCCCCAGCATTTT

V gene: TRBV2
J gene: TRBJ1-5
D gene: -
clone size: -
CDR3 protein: CASSYQERDTLAHF
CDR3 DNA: TGTGCCAGCAGTTACCAGGAACGGGACACCCTTGCGCATTTT

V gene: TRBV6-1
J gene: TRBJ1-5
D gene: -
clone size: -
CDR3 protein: CASSERAGNQPQHF
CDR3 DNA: TGTGCCAGCAGTGAACGGGCAGGGAATCAGCCCCAGCATTTT

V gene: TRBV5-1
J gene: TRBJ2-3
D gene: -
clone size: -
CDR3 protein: CASSLGGGTSTDTQYF
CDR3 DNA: TGCGCCAGCAGCTTGGGAGGAGGGACTAGCACAGATACGCAGTATTTT

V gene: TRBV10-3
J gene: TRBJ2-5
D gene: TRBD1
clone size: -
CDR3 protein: CAISESGQGERQETQYF
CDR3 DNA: TGTGCCATCAGTGAGTCGGGACAGGGGGAACGACAAGAGACCCAGTACTTC

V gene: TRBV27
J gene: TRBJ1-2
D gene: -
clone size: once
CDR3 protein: CASSLMGKGGHPQLYGYTF
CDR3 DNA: TGTGCCAGCAGTTTAATGGGAAAGGGGGGGCATCCTCAACTTTATGGCTACACCTTC

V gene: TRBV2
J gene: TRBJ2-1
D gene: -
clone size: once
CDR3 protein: CASSPGTHIAYNEQFF
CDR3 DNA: TGTGCCAGCAGTCCCGGGACTCACATCGCCTACAATGAGCAGTTCTTC

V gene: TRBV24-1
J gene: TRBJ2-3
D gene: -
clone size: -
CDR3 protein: CATSERIGGGTDTQYF
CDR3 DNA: TGTGCCACCAGTGAACGTATCGGGGGAGGCACAGATACGCAGTATTTT

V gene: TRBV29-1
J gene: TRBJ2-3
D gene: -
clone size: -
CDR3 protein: CSVVGTSTDTQYF
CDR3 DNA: TGCAGCGTTGTCGGGACTAGCACAGATACGCAGTATTTT

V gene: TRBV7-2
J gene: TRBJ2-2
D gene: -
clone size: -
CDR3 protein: CASSLVGPSGRNTGELFF
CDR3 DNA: TGTGCCAGCAGCTTAGTGGGCCCCAGCGGGCGGAACACCGGGGAGCTGTTTTTT

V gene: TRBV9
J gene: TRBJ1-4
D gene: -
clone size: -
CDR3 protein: CASSVCLAARPATNEKLFF
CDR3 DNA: TGTGCCAGCAGCGTCTGTCTGGCAGCTAGACCAGCAACTAATGAAAAACTGTTTTTT

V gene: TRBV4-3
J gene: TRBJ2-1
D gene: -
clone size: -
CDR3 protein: CASSPSFLVTDEQFF
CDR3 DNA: TGCGCCAGCAGCCCTAGCTTTTTAGTCACCGATGAGCAGTTCTTC

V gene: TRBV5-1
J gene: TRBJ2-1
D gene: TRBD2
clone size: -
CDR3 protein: CASSLAAGGSSYNEQFF
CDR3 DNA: TGCGCCAGCAGCTTGGCGGCGGGGGGAAGCTCCTACAATGAGCAGTTCTTC

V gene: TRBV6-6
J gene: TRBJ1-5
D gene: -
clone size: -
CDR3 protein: CASQLITGIGQPQHF
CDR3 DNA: TGTGCCAGTCAACTTATCACAGGGATCGGTCAGCCCCAGCATTTT

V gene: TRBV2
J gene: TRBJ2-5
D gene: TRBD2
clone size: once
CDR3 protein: CASRTSGETQYF
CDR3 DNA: TGTGCCAGCAGGACTAGCGGGGAGACCCAGTACTTC